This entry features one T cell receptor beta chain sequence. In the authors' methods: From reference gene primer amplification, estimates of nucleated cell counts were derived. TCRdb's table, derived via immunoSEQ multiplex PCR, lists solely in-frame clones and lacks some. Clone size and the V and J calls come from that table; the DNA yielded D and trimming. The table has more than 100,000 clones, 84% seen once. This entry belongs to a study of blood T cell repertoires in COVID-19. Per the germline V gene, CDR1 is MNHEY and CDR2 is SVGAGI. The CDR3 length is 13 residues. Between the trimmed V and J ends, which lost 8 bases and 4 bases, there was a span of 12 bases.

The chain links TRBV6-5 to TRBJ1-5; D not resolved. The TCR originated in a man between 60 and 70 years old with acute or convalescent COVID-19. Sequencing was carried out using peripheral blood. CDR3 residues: CASGREGNQPQHF. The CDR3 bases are TGTGCCAGCGGGAGGGAGGGAAATCAGCCCCAGCATTTT.